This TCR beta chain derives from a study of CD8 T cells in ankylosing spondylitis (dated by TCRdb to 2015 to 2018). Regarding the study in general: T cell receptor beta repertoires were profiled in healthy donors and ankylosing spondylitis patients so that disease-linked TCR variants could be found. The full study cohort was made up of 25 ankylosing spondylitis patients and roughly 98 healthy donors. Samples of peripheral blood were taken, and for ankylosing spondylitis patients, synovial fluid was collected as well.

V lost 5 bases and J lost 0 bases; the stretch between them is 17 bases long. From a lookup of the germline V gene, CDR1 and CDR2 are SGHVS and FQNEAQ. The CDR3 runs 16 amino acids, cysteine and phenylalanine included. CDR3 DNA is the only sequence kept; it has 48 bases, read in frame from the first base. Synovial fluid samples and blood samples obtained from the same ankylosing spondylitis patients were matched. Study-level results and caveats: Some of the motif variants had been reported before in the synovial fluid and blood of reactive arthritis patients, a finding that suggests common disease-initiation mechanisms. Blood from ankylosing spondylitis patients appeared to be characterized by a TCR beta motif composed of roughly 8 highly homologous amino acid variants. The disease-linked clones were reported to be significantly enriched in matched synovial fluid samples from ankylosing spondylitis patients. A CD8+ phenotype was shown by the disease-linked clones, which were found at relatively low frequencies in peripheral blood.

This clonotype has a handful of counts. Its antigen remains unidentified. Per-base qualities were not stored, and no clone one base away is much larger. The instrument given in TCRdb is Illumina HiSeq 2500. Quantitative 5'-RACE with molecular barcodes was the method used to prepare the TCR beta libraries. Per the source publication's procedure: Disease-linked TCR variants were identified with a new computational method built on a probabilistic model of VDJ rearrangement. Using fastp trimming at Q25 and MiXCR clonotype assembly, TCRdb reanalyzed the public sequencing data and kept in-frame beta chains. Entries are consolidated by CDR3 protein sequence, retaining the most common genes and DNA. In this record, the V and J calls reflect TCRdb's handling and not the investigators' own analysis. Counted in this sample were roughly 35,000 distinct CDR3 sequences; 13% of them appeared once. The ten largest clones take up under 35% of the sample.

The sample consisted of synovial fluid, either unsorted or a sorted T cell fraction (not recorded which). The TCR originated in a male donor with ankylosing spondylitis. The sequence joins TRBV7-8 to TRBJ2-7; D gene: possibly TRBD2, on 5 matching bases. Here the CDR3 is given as CASSAPWAGLSYEQYF. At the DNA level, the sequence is TGTGCCAGCAGCGCCCCATGGGCGGGCCTCTCCTACGAGCAGTACTTC.